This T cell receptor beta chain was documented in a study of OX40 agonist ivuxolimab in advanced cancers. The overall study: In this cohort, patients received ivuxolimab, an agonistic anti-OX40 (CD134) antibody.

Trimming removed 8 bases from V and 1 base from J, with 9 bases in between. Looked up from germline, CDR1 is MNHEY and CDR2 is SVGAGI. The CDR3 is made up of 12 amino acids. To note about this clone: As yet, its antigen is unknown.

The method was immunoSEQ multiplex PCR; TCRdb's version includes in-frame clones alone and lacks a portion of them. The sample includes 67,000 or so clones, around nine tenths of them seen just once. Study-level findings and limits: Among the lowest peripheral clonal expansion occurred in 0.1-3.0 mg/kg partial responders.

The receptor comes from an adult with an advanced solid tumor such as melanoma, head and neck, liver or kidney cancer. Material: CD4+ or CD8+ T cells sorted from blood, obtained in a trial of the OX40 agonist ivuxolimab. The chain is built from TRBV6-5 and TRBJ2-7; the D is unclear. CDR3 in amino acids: CASGSDSYEQYF. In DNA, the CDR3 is TGTGCCAGCGGATCGGATTCCTACGAGCAGTACTTC.